This TCR beta chain was obtained from a study of blood T cell repertoires in COVID-19. Study-level background: Sites in the United States, Italy and Spain provided acute and convalescent COVID-19 samples. PBMCs, B-cell-depleted T cells, or T cells provided the cDNA or gDNA that made up the material.

Only one count was recorded for this clone. Germline-derived CDR1 and CDR2 are SGHTA and FQGTGA. Trimming took 1 base from V and 4 from J, leaving 9 bases between them. The CDR3 is 14 amino acids. In the authors' methods: Reference gene primer amplification yielded estimated nucleated cell counts. The table came from immunoSEQ multiplex PCR; TCRdb's copy has only in-frame clones and leaves some out. V and J calls plus clone size are reproduced from that table; the DNA served to infer D and trimming. The data show under 75,000 clones, roughly 77% seen once. This clonotype was sampled from an elderly man with acute or convalescent COVID-19. The sample comprised peripheral blood. This chain connects TRBV7-3 to TRBJ2-3; D not resolved. DNA of the CDR3: TGTGCCAGCAGCTTAAACCTAGAATCAGATACGCAGTATTTT. Amino acid sequence: CASSLNLESDTQYF.